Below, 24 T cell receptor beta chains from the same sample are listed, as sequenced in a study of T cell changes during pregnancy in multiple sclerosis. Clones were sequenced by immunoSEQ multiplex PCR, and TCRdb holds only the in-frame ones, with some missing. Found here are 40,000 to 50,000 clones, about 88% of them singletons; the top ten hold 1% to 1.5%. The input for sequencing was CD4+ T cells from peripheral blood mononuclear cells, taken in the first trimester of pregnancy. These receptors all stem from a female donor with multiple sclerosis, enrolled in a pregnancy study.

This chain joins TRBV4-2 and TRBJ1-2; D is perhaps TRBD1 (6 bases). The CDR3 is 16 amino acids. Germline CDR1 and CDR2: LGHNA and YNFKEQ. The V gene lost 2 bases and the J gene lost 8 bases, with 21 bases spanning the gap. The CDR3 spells CASSQKGGLGGAGYTF. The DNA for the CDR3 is TGTGCCAGCAGCCAAAAAGGGGGGTTGGGGGGGGCAGGCTACACCTTC.

The CDR3 DNA follows: TGTGCCAGCAGCTCCACAGGGGGGGATCAGCCCCAGCATTTT. This codes for CASSSTGGDQPQHF. The V and J genes are TRBV7-9 and TRBJ1-5, with 8 bases identical to TRBD1. Germline lookup yields CDR1 SEHNR and CDR2 FQNEAQ (reference sequence). The CDR3 sequence is 14 residues long. J lost 5 bases, V lost 4 bases, and 4 bases had no gene match.

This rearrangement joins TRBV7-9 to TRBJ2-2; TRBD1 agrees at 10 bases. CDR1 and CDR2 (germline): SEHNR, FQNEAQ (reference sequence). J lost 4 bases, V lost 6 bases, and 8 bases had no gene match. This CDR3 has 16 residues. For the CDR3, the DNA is TGTGCCAGCAGAAGACAGGGGGCACTTTCCACCGGGGAGCTGTTTTTT. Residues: CASRRQGALSTGELFF.

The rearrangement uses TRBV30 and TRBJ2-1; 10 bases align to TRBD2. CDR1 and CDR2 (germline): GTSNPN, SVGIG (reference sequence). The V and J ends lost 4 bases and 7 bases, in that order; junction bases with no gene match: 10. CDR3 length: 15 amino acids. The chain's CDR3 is CAWNLAGVLRNEQFF. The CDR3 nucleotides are TGTGCCTGGAACCTAGCGGGGGTCCTACGGAATGAGCAGTTCTTC.

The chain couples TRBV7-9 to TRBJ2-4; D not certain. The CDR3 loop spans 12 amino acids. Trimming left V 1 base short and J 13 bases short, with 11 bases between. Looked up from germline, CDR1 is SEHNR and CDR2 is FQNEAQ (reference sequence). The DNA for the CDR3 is TGTGCCAGCAGCTTAGACTCACAGTCGCAGTACTTC. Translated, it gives CASSLDSQSQYF.

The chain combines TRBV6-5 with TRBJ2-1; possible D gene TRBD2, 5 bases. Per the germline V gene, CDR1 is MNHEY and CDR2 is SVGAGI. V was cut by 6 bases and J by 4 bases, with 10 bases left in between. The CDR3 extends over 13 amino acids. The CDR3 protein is CASRWTRYNEQFF. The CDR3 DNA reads TGTGCCAGCAGATGGACTCGTTACAATGAGCAGTTCTTC.

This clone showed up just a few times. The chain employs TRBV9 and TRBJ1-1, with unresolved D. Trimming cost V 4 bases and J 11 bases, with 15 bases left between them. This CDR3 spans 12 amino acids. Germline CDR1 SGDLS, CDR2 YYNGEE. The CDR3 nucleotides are TGTGCCAGCAGCCCCTCGAGCGGTTGGGCTTTCTTT. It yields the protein CASSPSSGWAFF.

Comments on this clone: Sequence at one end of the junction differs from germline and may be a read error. The CDR3: CVSSPTGTGGSYTF. The CDR3 DNA follows: TGTGTCAGCAGCCCGACCGGGACAGGAGGGAGCTACACCTTC. This sequence joins TRBV6-1 and TRBJ1-2; TRBD1 matches at 8 bases. There are 14 residues in the CDR3. CDR1 and CDR2 from the germline V gene are MNHNS and SASEGT.

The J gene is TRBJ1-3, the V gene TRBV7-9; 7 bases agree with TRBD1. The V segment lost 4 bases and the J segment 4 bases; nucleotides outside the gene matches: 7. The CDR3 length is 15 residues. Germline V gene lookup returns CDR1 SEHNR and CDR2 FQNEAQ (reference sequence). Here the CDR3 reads CASSSNLDRGNTIYF. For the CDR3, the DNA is TGTGCCAGCAGCTCCAACTTGGACAGGGGAAACACCATATATTTT.

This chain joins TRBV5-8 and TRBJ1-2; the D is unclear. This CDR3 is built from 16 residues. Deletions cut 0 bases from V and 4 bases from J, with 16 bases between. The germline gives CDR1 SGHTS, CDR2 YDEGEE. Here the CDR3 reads CASSLGWTQRAYGYTF. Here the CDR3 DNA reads TGTGCCAGCAGCTTGGGGTGGACGCAGAGGGCCTATGGCTACACCTTC.

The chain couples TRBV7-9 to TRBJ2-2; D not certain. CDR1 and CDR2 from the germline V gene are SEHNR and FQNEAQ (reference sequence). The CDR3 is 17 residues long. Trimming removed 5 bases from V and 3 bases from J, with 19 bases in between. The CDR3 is CASSAPVIRRDTGELFF. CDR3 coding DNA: TGTGCCAGCAGCGCCCCCGTGATACGTCGGGACACCGGGGAGCTGTTTTTT. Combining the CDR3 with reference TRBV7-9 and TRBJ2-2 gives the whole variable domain DTGVSQNPRHKITKRGQNVTFRCDPISEHNRLYWYRQTLGQGPEFLTYFQNEAQLEKSRLLSDRFSAERPKGSFSTLEIQRTEQGDSAMYLCASSAPVIRRDTGELFFGEGSRLTVL.

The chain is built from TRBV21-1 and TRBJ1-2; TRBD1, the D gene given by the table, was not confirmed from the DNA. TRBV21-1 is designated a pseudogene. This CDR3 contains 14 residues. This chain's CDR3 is CASSKKDSVYGYTF. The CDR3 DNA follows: TGTGCCAGCAGCAAAAAAGACAGCGTCTATGGCTACACCTTC.

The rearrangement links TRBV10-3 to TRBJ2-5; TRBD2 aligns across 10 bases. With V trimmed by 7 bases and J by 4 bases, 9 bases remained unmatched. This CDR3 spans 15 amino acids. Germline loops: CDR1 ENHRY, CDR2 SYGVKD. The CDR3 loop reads CAIMASGSGGETQYF. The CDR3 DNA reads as TGTGCCATCATGGCTAGCGGGAGCGGTGGAGAGACCCAGTACTTC.

In DNA, the CDR3 is TGTGCCAGCAGTCCGTATCTTCCGGGATGGACTAGCGGGACCTACTACGAGCAGTACTTC. It yields the protein CASSPYLPGWTSGTYYEQYF. The chain couples TRBV27 to TRBJ2-7, with 12 bases lining up with TRBD2. The length of the CDR3 is 20 residues. Unmatched junction bases numbered 20, after V lost 5 bases and J lost 3 bases. Germline-derived CDR1 and CDR2 are MNHEY and SMNVEV (reference sequence).

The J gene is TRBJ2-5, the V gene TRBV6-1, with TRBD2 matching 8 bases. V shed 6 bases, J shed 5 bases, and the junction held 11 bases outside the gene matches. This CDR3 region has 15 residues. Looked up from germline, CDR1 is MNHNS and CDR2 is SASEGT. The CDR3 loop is CASRRLATAGETQYF. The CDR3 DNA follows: TGTGCCAGCAGGAGACTAGCGACGGCTGGCGAGACCCAGTACTTC.

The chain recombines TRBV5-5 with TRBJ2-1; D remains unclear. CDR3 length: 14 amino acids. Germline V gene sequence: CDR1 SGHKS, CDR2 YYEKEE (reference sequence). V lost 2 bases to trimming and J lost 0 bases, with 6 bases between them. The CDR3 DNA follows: TGTGCCAGCAGCTTTGACTTCTCCTACAATGAGCAGTTCTTC. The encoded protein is CASSFDFSYNEQFF.

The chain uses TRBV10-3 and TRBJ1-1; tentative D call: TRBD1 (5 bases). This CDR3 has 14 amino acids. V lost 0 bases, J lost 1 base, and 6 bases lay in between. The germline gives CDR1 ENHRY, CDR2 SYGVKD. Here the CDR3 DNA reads TGTGCCATCAGTGAGTCGACAGCGAACACTGAAGCTTTCTTT. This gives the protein CAISESTANTEAFF.

CDR3 loop: CASSEMGQHNSPLHF. The CDR3 coding sequence is TGTGCCAGCAGTGAAATGGGACAGCATAATTCACCCCTCCACTTT. The J gene is TRBJ1-6, the V gene TRBV6-1; 7 bases align to TRBD1. Germline CDR1 and CDR2: MNHNS and SASEGT. The CDR3 totals 15 residues. Unmatched junction bases numbered 3, after V lost 2 bases and J lost 5 bases.

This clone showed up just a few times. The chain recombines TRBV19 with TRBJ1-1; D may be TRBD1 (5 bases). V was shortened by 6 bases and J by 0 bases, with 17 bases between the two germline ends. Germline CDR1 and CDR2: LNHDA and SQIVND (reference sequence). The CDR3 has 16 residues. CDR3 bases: TGTGCCAGTAGGCACCTCCAGGGAATGTTGAACACTGAAGCTTTCTTT. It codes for CASRHLQGMLNTEAFF.

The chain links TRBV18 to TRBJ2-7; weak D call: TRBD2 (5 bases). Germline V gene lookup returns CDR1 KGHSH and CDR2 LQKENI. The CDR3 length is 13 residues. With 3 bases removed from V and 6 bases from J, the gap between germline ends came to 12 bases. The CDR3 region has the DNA TGTGCCAGCTCACCGAAACTAGAGGCCGAGCAGTACTTC. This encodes CASSPKLEAEQYF.

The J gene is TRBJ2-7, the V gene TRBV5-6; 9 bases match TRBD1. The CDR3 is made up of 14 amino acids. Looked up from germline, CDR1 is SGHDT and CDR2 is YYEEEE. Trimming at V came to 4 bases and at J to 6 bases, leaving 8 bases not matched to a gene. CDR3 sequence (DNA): TGTGCCAGCAGCCGGGGACAGGGAGAAGGCGAGCAGTACTTC. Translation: CASSRGQGEGEQYF.

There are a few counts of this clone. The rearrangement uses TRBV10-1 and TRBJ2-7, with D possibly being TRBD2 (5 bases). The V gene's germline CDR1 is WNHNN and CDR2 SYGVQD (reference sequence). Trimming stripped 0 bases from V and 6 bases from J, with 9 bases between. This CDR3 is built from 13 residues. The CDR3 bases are TGCGCCAGCAGTGAGTCATCCCGGGGCGAGCAGTACTTC. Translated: CASSESSRGEQYF.

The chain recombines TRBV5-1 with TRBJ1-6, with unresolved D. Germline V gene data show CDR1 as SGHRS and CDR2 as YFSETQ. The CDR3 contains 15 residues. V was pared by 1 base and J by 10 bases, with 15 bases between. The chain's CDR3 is CASSLWSPEGSPLHF. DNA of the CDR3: TGCGCCAGCAGCTTGTGGTCTCCCGAGGGATCACCCCTCCACTTT. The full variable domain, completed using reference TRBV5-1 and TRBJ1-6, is KAGVTQTPRYLIKTRGQQVTLSCSPISGHRSVSWYQQTPGQGLQFLFEYFSETQRNKGNFPGRFSGRQFSNSRSEMNVSTLELGDSALYLCASSLWSPEGSPLHFGNGTRLTVT.

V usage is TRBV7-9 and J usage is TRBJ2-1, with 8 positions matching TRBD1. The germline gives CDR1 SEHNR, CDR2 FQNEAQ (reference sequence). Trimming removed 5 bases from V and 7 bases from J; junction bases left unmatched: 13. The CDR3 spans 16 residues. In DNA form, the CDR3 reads TGTGCCAGCAGCCCCAGGGGGCAGGGGGGACTTAATGAGCAGTTCTTC. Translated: CASSPRGQGGLNEQFF.